This T cell receptor beta chain was sequenced in a study of blood T cell repertoires in COVID-19. Across the study: PBMCs, B-cell-depleted T cells, or T cells provided the cDNA or gDNA that made up the material.

Measured with immunoSEQ multiplex PCR; TCRdb has only the in-frame clones, and not every one. The repertoire includes approximately 200,000 clones, 87% of them detected once, and 2% to 2.5% sits in the top ten. Participants were placed into cohorts based on the clinical history they reported. Germline lookup yields CDR1 SGHVS and CDR2 FQNEAQ. The CDR3 consists of 16 residues. The V and J ends lost 5 bases and 1 base, in that order; junction bases with no gene match: 10. Sequenced: PBMCs or T cells enriched from blood (not recorded which). This TCR derives from a woman in her twenties or thirties who had recovered from COVID-19. The gene calls are TRBV7-8 and TRBJ1-1; 7 bases match TRBD1. CDR3 loop: CASSTAPTGRNTEAFF. The CDR3 bases are TGTGCCAGCAGCACCGCCCCGACAGGGAGGAACACTGAAGCTTTCTTT.